The 31 T cell receptor beta chains below all came from one sample that was sequenced in a study of tumor and adjacent non-tumor tissue in lung cancer. The template was RNA from unsorted bulk tissue. More than 3 cm separated this lung sample from the edge of the tumor. The library came from three nested PCR rounds adapted from ARM-PCR protocols. From the multiplex PCR reads, TCRdb called clonotypes with MiXCR, one entry per CDR3 protein. In the table there are about 50,000 distinct CDR3 sequences, around three quarters of which are singletons. Source material: distant non-tumor lung tissue. The receptors were gathered from a woman in her sixties or seventies with non-small cell lung cancer.

Comment on this clonotype: A much larger clone is a single base away; this may be a read error. The chain uses TRBV28 and TRBJ2-1; TRBD1 aligns across 11 bases. J was trimmed by 9 bases and V by 3 bases; bases with no gene match: 4. CDR3 length equals 14 residues. CDR1 is MDHEN, CDR2 SYDVKM, per germline. CDR3 DNA: TGTGCCAGCAGTTTGGGACAGGGGGTGTTTGAGCAGTTCTTC. It translates to CASSLGQGVFEQFF.

The count of this clonotype is one. The CDR3 carries no conserved terminal phenylalanine or tryptophan, so it likely arises from a read error. The CDR3 protein is CNARDQGARQAQYS. Written as DNA, the CDR3 is TGCAATGCTAGAGATCAGGGGGCGCGGCAGGCCCAGTACTCC. The rearrangement uses TRBV20-1 and TRBJ2-5; 8 bases map to TRBD1. CDR1 DFQATT and CDR2 SNEGSKA come from the germline V gene (reference sequence). The CDR3 runs 14 residues.

In this sample, this clonotype turned up a few times. A read error may produce the germline difference seen at one junction end. The chain carries TRBV29-1 and TRBJ2-3; D might be TRBD2 (6 bases). In germline, CDR1 is SQVTM, CDR2 ANQGSEA. The CDR3 extends over 15 amino acids. The CDR3 region is CSVEVRDGGTDTQYF. DNA for the CDR3: TGTAGCGTTGAAGTAAGGGACGGGGGAACAGATACGCAGTATTTT.

This clonotype was found once. One end of the junction fails to match germline, which may point to a read error. The V gene is TRBV11-2, the J gene TRBJ2-5, with D perhaps given as TRBD1 or TRBD2 (5 bases each). Germline CDR1 reads SGHAT; CDR2 reads FQNNGV. The CDR3 is 13 residues long. The CDR3 here is CASRLEMGQTQYF. The CDR3 coding sequence is TGTGCCAGCCGCTTAGAGATGGGACAGACCCAGTACTTC.

In this sample, this clonotype turned up once. One junction end does not reproduce the germline sequence, and a read error may be involved. The chain has TRBV14 and TRBJ2-5, with TRBD2 as a possible D gene (6 bases). Germline CDR1 SGHDN, CDR2 FVKESK. The CDR3 extends over 18 amino acids. The CDR3 nucleotides read TGTACCAGCAACCAAGATCTAGCGCCTCATCTAAGCCAAGAGACCCAGTACTTC. It encodes CTSNQDLAPHLSQETQYF.

The CDR3 nucleotides read TGCAGCGTTTTAGACACATTCTCCAACAAGCAGTACTTC. Translation gives CSVLDTFSNKQYF. The chain uses TRBV29-1 and TRBJ2-7, with no clear D. Germline-derived CDR1 and CDR2 are SQVTM and ANQGSEA. The CDR3 runs to 13 residues. V gave up 5 bases and J gave up 8 bases, with 19 bases separating them.

J is TRBJ2-7 and V is TRBV6-2 or TRBV6-3; perhaps D is TRBD1 or TRBD2 (5 bases each). Trimming took off 10 bases at V and 7 bases at J, with 23 bases between the two ends. Germline CDR1 MNHEY, CDR2 SVGEGT. The CDR3 has 14 amino acids. Here the CDR3 reads CANTTGTARMEQYF. The DNA for the CDR3 is TGTGCCAACACTACCGGGACCGCCCGGATGGAGCAGTACTTC.

V gene TRBV7-8 combines with J gene TRBJ2-3; weak D call: TRBD2 (5 bases). Per the germline V gene, CDR1 is SGHVS and CDR2 is FQNEAQ. CDR3 length: 13 residues. Trimming cost V 6 bases and J 7 bases, with 14 bases left between them. The CDR3 is CASSSEPGNTQYF. CDR3 nucleotides: TGTGCCAGCAGTTCGGAGCCCGGGAATACGCAGTATTTT.

The chain employs TRBV4-3 and TRBJ2-5; TRBD2 might be the D (5 bases). Germline values: CDR1 LGHNA, CDR2 YSLEER. V lost 0 bases, J lost 6 bases, and 23 bases lay in between. The CDR3 consists of 18 residues. CDR3 loop: CASSQDALEGCVGKTQYF. The CDR3 nucleotides are TGCGCCAGCAGCCAAGATGCCCTAGAGGGATGTGTGGGAAAGACCCAGTACTTC.

Concerning this clonotype itself: One end of the junction varies from germline; a read error may be responsible. V is TRBV6-5 and J is TRBJ2-3, with TRBD2 matching over 10 bases. Germline V gene data show CDR1 as MNHEY and CDR2 as SVGAGI. The CDR3 contains 19 residues. CDR3 loop: CASSYTGSSGSSSTDTKYF. The DNA for the CDR3 is TGTGCCAGCAGTTACACGGGTTCTAGCGGGAGCTCTAGCACAGATACGAAGTATTTT.

A remark on this clonotype: Relative to the germline gene, one junction end is altered; a read error may explain this. The chain recombines TRBV29-1 with TRBJ1-2; the match to TRBD1 covers 7 bases. Germline-derived CDR1 and CDR2 are SQVTM and ANQGSEA. The CDR3 is 12 amino acids. CDR3 nucleotide sequence: TGCAGCGTCGGACAGGCGGTGCAAGGCTACAACTTC. Residues: CSVGQAVQGYNF.

This clonotype was counted a few times. A much bigger clone sits one base away, suggesting this may be a read error. The chain carries TRBV7-8 and TRBJ2-1; D not resolved. The J call is in doubt because the DNA end fits TRBJ2-7 better. The CDR3 consists of 14 residues. From germline, CDR1 is SGHVS and CDR2 FQNEAQ. The DNA for the CDR3 is TGTGCCAGCGAGTATGAAGGTTCCTACAATGAGCAGTACTTC. Translation: CASEYEGSYNEQYF.

In its sample, this clonotype was seen a few times. Its ends do not fully match the called genes, so a read error is possible. The CDR3 region is CAGRATGDHTEAFF. For the CDR3, the DNA is TGTGCCGGCAGGGCAACAGGGGACCACACTGAAGCTTTCTTT. The chain combines TRBV12-3 or TRBV12-4 with TRBJ1-1, with 7 bases that match TRBD1. CDR3 length: 14 residues.

This clonotype appeared a few times. One base away lies a much larger clone, so this may be a sequencing read error. The rearrangement joins TRBV4-3 to TRBJ2-2; 7 bases map to TRBD1. The CDR3 is 16 amino acids. V lost 0 bases and J lost 7; bases outside the gene matches: 8. Germline CDR1 and CDR2: LGHNA and YSLEER. The CDR3 spells CASSQDRGLTVGELFF. DNA of the CDR3: TGCGCCAGCAGCCAAGATAGGGGGCTAACAGTCGGGGAGCTGTTTTTT.

Concerning this clonotype: The CDR3 does not close with the conserved phenylalanine or tryptophan, likely indicating a read error. V is TRBV12-3 or TRBV12-4 and J is TRBJ2-4, with D perhaps matching TRBD1 (6 bases). The CDR3 extends over 15 amino acids. Trimming removed 6 bases at V and 3 bases at J, with 15 bases between. CDR3 loop: CASSATGSGKNIQYV. CDR3 nucleotide sequence: TGTGCCAGCAGCGCAACAGGGAGTGGCAAAAACATTCAGTACGTC.

Only one count was recorded for this clonotype. One junction end does not reproduce the germline sequence, and a read error may be involved. The chain couples TRBV5-1 to TRBJ2-3, with 13 bases aligning to TRBD2. The germline gives CDR1 SGHRS, CDR2 YFSETQ. The CDR3 totals 17 residues. The CDR3 loop is CANSPGTSGDFTDTQYF. CDR3 in DNA: TGCGCCAACAGCCCTGGGACTAGCGGGGATTTCACAGATACGCAGTACTTT.

In the case of this clonotype: This could be a read error, since a much larger clone is one nucleotide away. The chain joins TRBV6-4 to TRBJ2-1; weak D call: TRBD2 (6 bases). Germline lookup yields CDR1 MRHNA and CDR2 SNTAGT. The length of the CDR3 is 14 residues. The DNA of the CDR3 is TGTGCCAGCAGTGACTCTGGAGGGGTCAATGAGCAGTCCTTC. Residues: CASSDSGGVNEQSF.

As to this clonotype: The junction departs from the called germline gene at one end, perhaps through a read error. The chain has TRBV29-1 and TRBJ2-3, with D possibly TRBD1 on 6 matching bases. The CDR3 is made up of 12 amino acids. Germline assignment: CDR1 SQVTM and CDR2 ANQGSEA. The CDR3 DNA follows: TGCAGCGTTGGACAGGAAACAGATACGCAGTGGTTT. Amino acid sequence: CSVGQETDTQWF.

This clonotype was recorded once. Germline is not matched at one junction end, which may reflect a read error. The genes are TRBV4-1 and TRBJ2-7; 7 bases fit TRBD1. This CDR3 spans 15 amino acids. CDR1 is MGHRA, CDR2 YSYEKL, per germline. The CDR3 loop reads CARSQAGQDSYEQYF. The CDR3 DNA follows: TGCGCCAGGAGCCAAGCAGGACAGGACTCCTACGAGCAGTACTTC.

This clonotype has only a few counts. At one end the junction does not follow the germline gene, possibly because of a read error. The gene calls are TRBV28 and TRBJ1-1; D not certain. The V gene's germline CDR1 is MDHEN and CDR2 SYDVKM. The CDR3 is 14 amino acids. The CDR3 loop is CGSSPSSRNTEAFF. The CDR3 nucleotides read TGTGGCAGCAGCCCCAGTTCACGGAACACCGAAGCTTTCTTT.

Of note for this clonotype: This CDR3 fails to terminate in the conserved phenylalanine or tryptophan, so it likely reflects a read error. V gene TRBV29-1 combines with J gene TRBJ2-5; 7 bases match TRBD2. The CDR3 is made up of 13 amino acids. Per germline, CDR1 SQVTM and CDR2 ANQGSEA. The CDR3 DNA sequence: TGCAGCCCCGGGACTATGCCGGCGGAGACTCAGTACATC. It specifies CSPGTMPAETQYI.

With regard to this clonotype: A read error may be the cause here, since a much bigger clone is one base away. CDR3 bases: TGCAGTCCTAGAGCTGTGCGGGGGGACCCCAATGAGCAGTACTTC. Its protein is CSPRAVRGDPNEQYF. The chain carries TRBV20-1 and TRBJ2-7; 8 bases align to TRBD2. Germline CDR1 DFQATT, CDR2 SNEGSKA (reference sequence). The length of the CDR3 is 15 residues.

Many counts were recorded for this clonotype. The rearrangement joins TRBV10-2 to TRBJ1-1, with no clear D. The CDR3 totals 15 residues. V was pared by 0 bases and J by 1 base, with 9 bases between. Germline values: CDR1 WSHSY, CDR2 SAAADI. The DNA for the CDR3 is TGCGCCAGCAGTGAGTCCGGGAGGGCGAACACTGAAGCTTTCTTT. It encodes CASSESGRANTEAFF.

Comment on this clonotype: The junction shows a germline mismatch at one end, possibly a read error. This sequence joins TRBV11-2 and TRBJ2-5; TRBD1 is a possible D gene (6 bases). The CDR3 is 14 residues long. Germline assignment: CDR1 SGHAT and CDR2 FQNNGV. CDR3 DNA sequence: TGTGTCAGCTGTCCACAGGGCGGTCAGGAGACCCAGTACTTC. Translated: CVSCPQGGQETQYF.

The genes are TRBV29-1 and TRBJ1-4; D uncertain. The CDR3 spans 11 residues. The germline V gene has CDR1 SQVTM and CDR2 ANQGSEA. Trimming shortened V by 4 bases and J by 12 bases, and 12 bases separated the two germline ends. CDR3: CSVGVNVELFF. CDR3 nucleotides: TGCAGCGTTGGGGTGAATGTAGAACTGTTTTTT.

On this clonotype itself: The junction shows a germline mismatch at one end, possibly a read error. The chain employs TRBV11-3 and TRBJ2-1, with TRBD1 as a possible D gene (6 bases). There are 13 residues in the CDR3. Germline V lookup: CDR1 SGHNT, CDR2 YENEEA. CDR3 region: CVSRSGQYNEQLF. CDR3 nucleotides: TGTGTCAGCAGATCAGGACAGTACAATGAGCAGCTCTTC.

There are a few counts of this clonotype. CDR3 nucleotides: TGTGCCAGCAGCTTAAACGGGGGGACGCCCTCTGGGGCCAACGTCCTGACTTTC. This translates into CASSLNGGTPSGANVLTF. V gene TRBV7-6 combines with J gene TRBJ2-6, with 7 positions matching TRBD2. Trimming at V came to 2 bases and at J to 0 bases, leaving 7 bases not matched to a gene. This CDR3 comprises 18 residues. Germline V lookup: CDR1 SGHVS, CDR2 FNYEAQ.

With regard to this clonotype: The junction departs from germline at one end; a sequencing error may be responsible. V and J are TRBV4-1 and TRBJ2-3; TRBD1 agrees at 9 bases. The CDR3 totals 19 residues. CDR1 and CDR2 from the germline V gene are MGHRA and YSYEKL. The CDR3 protein is CASSHKALGQGLSTDKQYF. CDR3 DNA: TGCGCCAGCAGCCACAAAGCCCTCGGACAGGGGCTAAGCACTGATAAGCAGTATTTT.

About this clonotype: Germline is not matched at one junction end, which may reflect a read error. The V and J genes are TRBV6-2 or TRBV6-3 and TRBJ2-7; 9 positions agree with TRBD1. Germline V gene lookup returns CDR1 MNHEY and CDR2 SVGEGT. CDR3 size: 13 residues. The CDR3 is CTSSADRGGEQYF. Written as DNA, the CDR3 is TGTACCAGCAGTGCGGACAGGGGTGGCGAGCAGTACTTC.

In its sample, this clonotype was seen a few times. The chain carries TRBV18 and TRBJ2-7; TRBD2 might be the D (7 bases). The CDR3 loop spans 16 amino acids. Germline assignment: CDR1 KGHSH and CDR2 LQKENI. The ends were cut back, 0 bases at V and 3 bases at J, with 15 bases in the middle. The CDR3 DNA follows: TGTGCCAGCTCACCACCCCAACAGGGAGGGAACTACGAGCAGTACTTC. As protein: CASSPPQQGGNYEQYF. Based on the CDR3 plus reference TRBV18 and TRBJ2-7, the full variable domain is NAGVMQNPRHLVRRRGQEARLRCSPMKGHSHVYWYRQLPEEGLKFMVYLQKENIIDESGMPKERFSAEFPKEGPSILRIQQVVRGDSAAYFCASSPPQQGGNYEQYFGPGTRLTVT.

In regard to this clonotype: No conserved phenylalanine or tryptophan ends this CDR3, so it is likely a read error. The J gene is TRBJ2-2, the V gene TRBV7-8, with D perhaps matching TRBD1 or TRBD2 (5 bases each). The germline V gene has CDR1 SGHVS and CDR2 FQNEAQ. The CDR3 has 15 residues. In nucleotides, the CDR3 is TGCGCCAGCAGCTCTGAGGGGACCGGTACCGGGGAGCTGTTTCTT. Translating gives CASSSEGTGTGELFL.